The 7 T cell receptor beta chains listed next were all sequenced from one sample in a study of T cell changes during pregnancy in multiple sclerosis. Clones were sequenced by immunoSEQ multiplex PCR, and TCRdb holds only the in-frame ones, with some missing. The sample lists tens of thousands of clones; 93% were seen once. Here the sequenced sample was peripheral blood, taken in the second trimester of pregnancy. The receptors were gathered from a female donor with multiple sclerosis, enrolled in a pregnancy study.

The CDR3 nucleotides are TGTGCCAGCATCTTAGACAGGGGACCGCCCATTTACGGGGCCAACGTCCTGACTTTC. It translates to CASILDRGPPIYGANVLTF. The rearrangement links TRBV27 to TRBJ2-6; 8 bases are shared with TRBD1. V lost 7 bases and J lost 4; bases outside the gene matches: 18. This CDR3 is built from 19 residues. Germline CDR1 is MNHEY and CDR2 is SMNVEV (reference sequence).

In this sample, this clone turned up once. This chain links TRBV11-2 with TRBJ2-1, with 10 bases identical to TRBD2. J gave up 4 bases and V 6 bases, and 6 bases lay outside the gene matches. The CDR3 length is 15 residues. Germline CDR1 reads SGHAT; CDR2 reads FQNNGV. CDR3 sequence (DNA): TGTGCCAGCAGACCTAGCGGGAGAGAATACAATGAGCAGTTCTTC. The encoded protein is CASRPSGREYNEQFF.

The chain recombines TRBV5-1 with TRBJ2-5; 9 nucleotides match TRBD2. V lost 0 bases and J lost 3; bases outside the gene matches: 6. The CDR3 totals 16 residues. Germline V gene lookup returns CDR1 SGHRS and CDR2 YFSETQ. As DNA, the CDR3 is TGCGCCAGCAGCTTGGTTCCGCGGGAGGGCGAAGAGACCCAGTACTTC. Its protein is CASSLVPREGEETQYF. Filled out from reference TRBV5-1 and TRBJ2-5, the complete variable domain reads KAGVTQTPRYLIKTRGQQVTLSCSPISGHRSVSWYQQTPGQGLQFLFEYFSETQRNKGNFPGRFSGRQFSNSRSEMNVSTLELGDSALYLCASSLVPREGEETQYFGPGTRLLVL.

The chain combines TRBV11-3 with TRBJ2-5, with a tentative D call TRBD2 (5 bases). Per the germline V gene, CDR1 is SGHNT and CDR2 is YENEEA. The V end was cut by 5 bases, the J end by 5 bases, with 12 bases between. The CDR3 length is 13 residues. The CDR3 sequence is CASSRGGWETQYF. DNA of the CDR3: TGTGCCAGCAGCCGAGGCGGGTGGGAGACCCAGTACTTC.

The chain links TRBV28 to TRBJ2-3; D perhaps matches TRBD2 (6 bases). V was shortened by 5 bases and J by 3 bases, with 15 bases between the two germline ends. CDR3 length equals 15 residues. CDR1 MDHEN and CDR2 SYDVKM come from the germline V gene. The CDR3 coding sequence is TGTGCCAGCAGTACCGGGACTGGATGGACAGATACGCAGTATTTT. It translates to CASSTGTGWTDTQYF. Drawing the rest from reference TRBV28 and TRBJ2-3, the complete variable domain is DVKVTQSSRYLVKRTGEKVFLECVQDMDHENMFWYRQDPGLGLRLIYFSYDVKMKEKGDIPEGYSVSREKKERFSLILESASTNQTSMYLCASSTGTGWTDTQYFGPGTRLTVL.

The chain uses TRBV5-6 and TRBJ2-3; 8 bases map to TRBD1. The V and J ends lost 4 bases and 2 bases, in that order; junction bases with no gene match: 6. This CDR3 contains 15 residues. Germline V gives CDR1 SGHDT, CDR2 YYEEEE. CDR3 region: CASSDGQGFTDTQYF. Written as DNA, the CDR3 is TGTGCCAGCAGCGACGGACAGGGCTTCACAGATACGCAGTATTTT.

V usage is TRBV4-1 and J usage is TRBJ1-1; D possibly corresponds to TRBD1 (6 bases). The CDR3 spans 15 residues. V dropped 3 bases and J dropped 4 bases, with 15 bases sitting between them. Germline-derived CDR1 and CDR2 are MGHRA and YSYEKL. The CDR3 nucleotides read TGCGCCAGCAGCCATGCCGACAGGTTGTCCACTGAAGCTTTCTTT. This encodes CASSHADRLSTEAFF.